This note documents a single TCR beta chain sequence. The study ran its PCR with 60 Vbeta and 13 Jbeta primers. Measured with immunoSEQ multiplex PCR; TCRdb has only the in-frame clones, and not every one. The sample has 170,000 or so clones; under 80% are singletons. The data originate from a study of cytomegalovirus exposure and HLA in healthy donors. Germline CDR1 MNHNY, CDR2 SVGAGI (reference sequence). V lost 0 bases, J lost 4 bases, and 5 bases stayed unmatched. This CDR3 has 15 residues. Source material: PBMCs. The chain couples TRBV6-6 to TRBJ1-1; 7 bases are a match to TRBD1. The origin of this receptor is a woman between 45 and 60 years old in good health and CMV-seropositive. DNA of the CDR3: TGTGCCAGCAGTTACTCAGGGGGCGAGGGCACTGAAGCTTTCTTT. Encoded protein: CASSYSGGEGTEAFF.